These 30 T cell receptor beta chains originate from one sample sequenced in a study of blood T cells in healthy people across ages. PCR was performed a second time for about 7 to 12 cycles using a sample-barcoded 5' primer and a J-beta primer mix. TCRdb re-called the 5' RACE reads with MiXCR, one entry per CDR3 protein. The sample includes about 700,000 distinct CDR3 sequences, approximately 31% of them seen just once. What was sequenced was blood. The receptors were gathered from an elderly woman in good health.

This clonotype was counted ten times or more. The genes are TRBV7-2 and TRBJ1-2; D call uncertain. V was trimmed by 1 base and J by 2 bases, leaving 11 bases between them. Germline assignment: CDR1 SGHTA and CDR2 FQGNSA. The CDR3 is made up of 15 amino acids. The CDR3: CASSLDAGVNYGYTF. The CDR3 DNA follows: TGTGCCAGCAGCTTAGATGCAGGAGTCAACTATGGCTACACCTTC.

This clonotype was detected ten times or more. The chain carries TRBV15 and TRBJ1-2, with 10 bases fitting TRBD1. The CDR3 covers 17 residues. CDR1 and CDR2 from the germline V gene are LNHNV and YYDKDF (reference sequence). V lost 0 bases, J lost 6 bases, and 10 bases stayed unmatched. The CDR3 reads CATSRDGFSGTGDGYTF. In nucleotides, the CDR3 is TGTGCCACCAGCAGAGATGGGTTTTCCGGGACAGGGGATGGCTACACCTTC.

There are many counts of this clonotype. The J gene is TRBJ2-7, the V gene TRBV7-2, with unresolved D. The CDR3 is made up of 15 amino acids. V lost 1 base and J 3 bases, leaving 13 bases between the germline ends. Germline-derived CDR1 and CDR2 are SGHTA and FQGNSA. In DNA form, the CDR3 reads TGTGCCAGCAGCTTAGACCCCAATAACTACTACGAGCAGTACTTC. Its protein is CASSLDPNNYYEQYF.

The chain's CDR3 is CSVKKNPGLAIRQYNEQFF. CDR3 DNA: TGCAGCGTTAAGAAGAATCCGGGACTAGCGATTAGACAATACAATGAGCAGTTCTTC. This chain joins TRBV29-1 and TRBJ2-1; TRBD2 matches at 10 bases. Trimming cost V 5 bases and J 4 bases; bases outside gene matches: 20. Germline V gene data show CDR1 as SQVTM and CDR2 as ANQGSEA. This CDR3 is 19 amino acids long.

This clonotype was picked up a small number of times. It may be a read error: a sequence one base away is much more abundant. V usage is TRBV25-1 and J usage is TRBJ1-4, with 9 bases aligning to TRBD1. CDR3 length: 13 residues. V was pared by 11 bases and J by 3 bases, with 4 bases of the junction left unmatched. Germline V gene lookup returns CDR1 MGHDK and CDR2 SYGVNS. CDR3 region: CAGGDRANEKLFF. DNA for the CDR3: TGTGCCGGCGGGGACAGGGCTAATGAAAAACTGTTTTTT.

Points on this clonotype: This may be a read error, as it is one base from a much larger clone. This chain uses TRBV2 with TRBJ1-2, with D perhaps matching TRBD1 (6 bases). This CDR3 has 13 amino acids. Germline CDR1 and CDR2: SNHLY and FYNNEI. CDR3 nucleotide sequence: TGTGCCCGCAGACGCGGACAGCTCTATGGCTACACCTTC. It translates to CARRRGQLYGYTF.

A few counts support this clonotype. This chain links TRBV7-6 with TRBJ1-4; 9 bases line up with TRBD1. From germline, CDR1 is SGHVS and CDR2 FNYEAQ. The V and J ends lost 4 bases and 7 bases, in that order; junction bases with no gene match: 4. The CDR3 runs 14 residues. Here the CDR3 reads CASSYDRGFEKLFF. CDR3 bases: TGTGCCAGCAGCTATGACAGGGGGTTTGAAAAACTGTTTTTT.

With respect to this clonotype: This may arise from a read error, as a much more abundant clone is one base away. CDR3 sequence: CASSDEGGFYDYTF. The CDR3 DNA is TGTGCCAGCAGTGACGAAGGGGGTTTCTATGACTACACCTTC. The V call is TRBV25-1, the J call TRBJ1-2; the D gene is possibly TRBD1 (6 bases). This CDR3 is 14 amino acids long. Germline CDR1 is MGHDK and CDR2 is SYGVNS.

This clonotype was recorded a few times. In nucleotides, the CDR3 is TGTGCCAGCAGCGATCCAGCCCTCGGGGAGGGCCCCTACGAGCAGTACTTC. Translated: CASSDPALGEGPYEQYF. This chain uses TRBV4-2 with TRBJ2-7, with TRBD2 matching over 7 bases. V trimming: 5 bases; J trimming: 2 bases; junction bases outside the gene matches: 15. The CDR3 covers 17 residues. CDR1 LGHNA and CDR2 YNFKEQ come from the germline V gene.

This clonotype was observed a handful of times. The chain recombines TRBV6-1 with TRBJ1-4; D is undetermined. CDR3 length equals 14 residues. V was trimmed by 0 bases and J by 7 bases, leaving 9 bases between them. From germline, CDR1 is MNHNS and CDR2 SASEGT. This chain's CDR3 is CASSEAVKGEKLFF. Written as DNA, the CDR3 is TGTGCCAGCAGTGAAGCGGTAAAGGGTGAAAAACTGTTTTTT.

This chain links TRBV15 with TRBJ2-7; D remains unclear. The V gene lost 3 bases and the J gene lost 0 bases, with 12 bases spanning the gap. CDR3 length: 15 residues. The germline CDR1 and CDR2 sequences are LNHNV and YYDKDF (reference sequence). For the CDR3, the DNA is TGTGCCACCAGCAGTGGAGACCACTACTCCTACGAGCAGTACTTC. Encoded protein: CATSSGDHYSYEQYF.

The chain carries TRBV29-1 and TRBJ1-1, with D perhaps TRBD1 (6 bases). Trimming stripped 7 bases from V and 2 bases from J, with 14 bases between. The germline V gene encodes CDR1 SQVTM and CDR2 ANQGSEA. The CDR3 has 13 amino acids. CDR3 residues: CSAKTGPNTEAFF. The CDR3 DNA sequence: TGCAGCGCGAAAACAGGGCCAAACACTGAAGCTTTCTTT.

V and J are TRBV20-1 and TRBJ2-5, with unresolved D. The DNA end favors TRBJ2-7, so the J call may be wrong. CDR3 length: 15 residues. Germline V CDR1 and CDR2: DFQATT, SNEGSKA (reference sequence). The DNA for the CDR3 is TGCAGTGCTAGAGATCAGCAGAGGCGCCGCCACGAGCAGTACTTC. This encodes CSARDQQRRRHEQYF.

Comments on this clonotype: A clone one base away is much larger, so this may be a read error. This sequence joins TRBV7-2 and TRBJ1-4; 7 bases agree with TRBD1. From germline, CDR1 is SGHTA and CDR2 FQGNSA. The CDR3 loop spans 15 amino acids. Here the CDR3 reads CASSSRGQINEKRFF. The CDR3 nucleotides read TGTGCCAGCAGCTCAAGGGGACAGATTAATGAAAAACGGTTTTTT.

Worth noting for this clonotype: Germline is not matched at one junction end, which may reflect a read error. This chain joins TRBV12-3 or TRBV12-4 and TRBJ2-3; possible D gene TRBD2, 6 bases. There are 14 residues in the CDR3. CDR3 protein: CASSRSVGGDAQYF. CDR3 DNA: TGTGCCAGCAGCCGTAGCGTGGGGGGAGATGCGCAGTATTTT.

A remark on this clonotype: Since a much larger clone is just one base distant, this may be a read error. The chain carries TRBV29-1 and TRBJ2-3; D might be TRBD1 (5 bases). The V gene lost 6 bases and the J gene lost 4 bases, with 20 bases spanning the gap. The germline V gene has CDR1 SQVTM and CDR2 ANQGSEA. The CDR3 sequence is 15 residues long. CDR3 amino acids: CSVGRVAGNADTQYF. The CDR3 bases are TGCAGCGTCGGAAGGGTGGCAGGGAATGCAGATACGCAGTATTTT.

The sample holds many counts of this clonotype. The chain recombines TRBV15 with TRBJ1-6; D remains ambiguous. V lost 0 bases and J 13 bases, leaving 10 bases between the germline ends. CDR1 and CDR2 (germline): LNHNV, YYDKDF (reference sequence). CDR3 length: 13 residues. The CDR3 coding sequence is TGTGCCACCAGCAGAGATTTTCAGCGCCCCCTCCACTTT. Translation gives CATSRDFQRPLHF.

For this clonotype: With a much larger clone just one base away, this may be a read error. V usage is TRBV15 and J usage is TRBJ2-1; D is uncertain. There are 14 residues in the CDR3. V lost 3 bases and J 7 bases, leaving 13 bases between the germline ends. The V gene's germline CDR1 is LNHNV and CDR2 YYDKDF (reference sequence). The CDR3 sequence: CATSRGKVRNEQFF. For the CDR3, the DNA is TGTGCCACCAGCAGGGGAAAAGTTCGGAATGAGCAGTTCTTC.

The rearrangement joins TRBV30 to TRBJ1-6; tentatively, D is TRBD1 (5 bases). The ends were cut back, 4 bases at V and 9 bases at J, with 13 bases in the middle. This CDR3 is 13 amino acids long. The germline V gene encodes CDR1 GTSNPN and CDR2 SVGIG (reference sequence). The CDR3 region is CAWTGAPGSPLHF. The CDR3 DNA sequence: TGTGCCTGGACCGGGGCCCCAGGTTCACCCCTCCACTTT.

The V call is TRBV20-1, the J call TRBJ2-7; D is undetermined. The closer fit of TRBJ2-5 to the DNA end suggests the J call may be wrong. Per germline, CDR1 DFQATT and CDR2 SNEGSKA (reference sequence). This CDR3 is 12 amino acids long. The CDR3 region has the DNA TGCAGTGCTAGAGTACCCGGGGAGACCCAGTACTTC. Translation: CSARVPGETQYF.

The V gene is TRBV15, the J gene TRBJ1-1; D is unresolved. Germline values: CDR1 LNHNV, CDR2 YYDKDF (reference sequence). The CDR3 covers 14 residues. Trimming cost V 1 base and J 1 base, with 7 bases left between them. The CDR3 region is CATSRGKGNTEAFF. CDR3 bases: TGTGCCACCAGCAGAGGGAAGGGGAACACTGAAGCTTTCTTT.

This clonotype has a single count. V and J are TRBV29-1 and TRBJ2-7; no firm D call. The J call may be mistaken, given a closer DNA end match to TRBJ2-5. The CDR3 sequence is 11 residues long. Germline V gene sequence: CDR1 SQVTM, CDR2 ANQGSEA. The CDR3 sequence is CSVYGLGTQYF. CDR3 coding DNA: TGCAGCGTTTACGGGTTGGGGACCCAGTACTTC.

This clonotype was observed a few times. V is TRBV5-6 and J is TRBJ2-7; unclear D gene. With 4 bases removed from V and 2 bases from J, the gap between germline ends came to 16 bases. Germline CDR1 and CDR2: SGHDT and YYEEEE. This CDR3 comprises 15 residues. The CDR3 here is CASSPVGLPAYEQYF. The DNA for the CDR3 is TGTGCCAGCAGCCCGGTCGGGTTACCGGCCTACGAGCAGTACTTC. The complete variable domain, with remaining parts taken from reference TRBV5-6 and TRBJ2-7, reads DAGVTQSPTHLIKTRGQQVTLRCSPKSGHDTVSWYQQALGQGPQFIFQYYEEEERQRGNFPDRFSGHQFPNYSSELNVNALLLGDSALYLCASSPVGLPAYEQYFGPGTRLTVT.

This clonotype was observed at least ten times. The rearrangement joins TRBV6-6 to TRBJ1-2; D is perhaps TRBD1 (5 bases). The germline V gene has CDR1 MNHNY and CDR2 SVGAGI (reference sequence). V lost 1 base and J 4 bases, leaving 10 bases between the germline ends. The CDR3 spans 14 residues. CDR3 loop: CASSYFGGSYGYTF. The DNA for the CDR3 is TGTGCCAGCAGTTACTTCGGGGGGTCCTATGGCTACACCTTC.

This clonotype came up many times. Possible read error: a much larger clone is one base away. J is TRBJ2-1 and V is TRBV5-6, with D tentatively TRBD2 (7 bases). The ends were cut back, 3 bases at V and 8 bases at J, with 15 bases in the middle. Germline values: CDR1 SGHDT, CDR2 YYEEEE. This CDR3 comprises 14 residues. The chain's CDR3 is CASSWGGAYDEQFF. CDR3 bases: TGTGCCAGCAGCTGGGGGGGGGCGTACGATGAGCAGTTCTTC.

This clonotype has a handful of counts. V is TRBV20-1 and J is TRBJ2-1; 7 bases are a match to TRBD2. The CDR3 length is 15 residues. Germline V gene sequence: CDR1 DFQATT, CDR2 SNEGSKA (reference sequence). V was clipped by 0 bases and J by 6 bases; unmatched bases: 8. The CDR3 DNA sequence: TGCAGTGCTAGAGATTTCGGACTAGAAACCAATGAGCAGTTCTTC. Protein sequence: CSARDFGLETNEQFF.

This clonotype was observed many times. The chain combines TRBV6-2 or TRBV6-3 with TRBJ2-3; 13 bases match TRBD2. This CDR3 has 17 residues. V was clipped by 7 bases and J by 2 bases; unmatched bases: 9. Germline loops: CDR1 MNHEY, CDR2 SVGEGT. The chain's CDR3 is CASIERLAGGYTDTQYF. The DNA for the CDR3 is TGTGCCAGCATCGAACGACTAGCGGGGGGATACACAGATACGCAGTATTTT.

This clonotype was seen more than once but under ten times. J is TRBJ2-2 and V is TRBV6-2 or TRBV6-3, with 10 bases matching TRBD1. There are 15 residues in the CDR3. V shed 6 bases, J shed 9 bases, and the junction held 10 bases outside the gene matches. Per germline, CDR1 MNHEY and CDR2 SVGEGT. The CDR3 loop is CASSHRDRGNRELFF. The CDR3 DNA is TGTGCCAGCAGCCACAGGGACAGGGGTAACAGGGAGCTGTTTTTT.

The genes are TRBV28 and TRBJ1-1, with 9 positions matching TRBD1. CDR3 length: 16 amino acids. J lost 8 bases, V lost 4 bases, and 14 bases had no gene match. CDR1 MDHEN and CDR2 SYDVKM come from the germline V gene. The chain's CDR3 is CASSSPTRDRDVEAFF. The CDR3 DNA is TGTGCCAGCAGTTCCCCTACCCGGGACAGGGATGTCGAAGCTTTCTTT.

This clonotype was seen only a few times. The chain has TRBV10-3 and TRBJ2-7, with a weak D call TRBD1 (6 bases). Germline values: CDR1 ENHRY, CDR2 SYGVKD. The CDR3 is made up of 13 amino acids. Trimming left V 0 bases short and J 6 bases short, with 9 bases between. The CDR3 here is CAISESWGREQYF. The CDR3 DNA reads TGTGCCATCAGTGAGTCCTGGGGGCGCGAGCAGTACTTC.